This entry features one T cell receptor (beta chain) sequence. The clone's antigen remains unknown. The input lacks base qualities; no much larger clone sits a single base away. This specimen belongs to a study of T-cell memory formation after mild COVID-19 (dated by TCRdb to about 2021). Broadly, across the study: Most TCR sequence clusters were specific to one of the two donors. In a couple of donors, T-cell clones that expanded and contracted after mild COVID-19 were followed by sequencing TCRalpha and TCRbeta repertoires longitudinally. Two young, previously healthy adult volunteers made up the cohort, one male and one female. Overall study results and their limits: Whether the second-wave clones peaking on day 37 were SARS-CoV-2 specific was not confirmed. Clones that contracted from day 15 to 85 showed balanced CD4/CD8 phenotypes, whereas a second wave of clones that expanded from day 15 to 37 leaned towards CD4+. Contracting CD4+ clones were located mainly in the CM and EM memory subsets, whereas CD8+ clones were found to be enriched in EMRA. The study included only a couple of mild cases, and larger cohorts that include severe cases with pre-infection samples were judged to be necessary. Some responding clones were detected in pre-infection memory, which suggested that pre-existing cross-reactive memory T cells had joined the SARS-CoV-2 response.

Ficoll-Paque density gradient centrifugation was the method used to isolate PBMCs. The instrument given in TCRdb is Illumina NovaSeq 6000. TCRalpha and TCRbeta cDNA libraries were built by 5'RACE with constant-segment primers, adding sample barcodes and unique molecular identifiers. RNA was extracted from every sample with Trizol reagent. The libraries were amplified in two PCR steps, and the second step added a second sample barcode and Illumina TruSeq adapters. Libraries were sequenced on an Illumina NovaSeq with 2 x 150 bp paired-end reads. The original methods were these. Reads were demultiplexed and collapsed into UMI-guided consensus sequences with migec v1.2.7. Using mixcr v2.1.11, UMI consensuses were aligned to TRA and TRB V and J templates and then assembled into clonotypes. A clonotype was counted as expanded or contracted only if both edgeR and NoisET called the change significant, with noise models trained on biological replicates. For edgeR calls, the cutoffs were a false discovery rate-adjusted p below 0.01 and a log2 fold-change threshold of 1. As an exploratory analysis of dynamics, PCA with hierarchical clustering was applied to max-normalized trajectories of the 1000 most abundant clonotypes. The CD4 or CD8 phenotype of responding clones was assigned using the separately sequenced CD4+ and CD8+ repertoires. Starting from the raw public reads, TCRdb applied fastp trimming at Q25, assembled clones with MiXCR and retained in-frame beta chains. A single entry per CDR3 protein holds the most common genes and DNA from its merged rows. The V and J calls shown here were made by TCRdb, not taken from the authors' results. The sample table shows approximately 230,000 distinct CDR3 sequences, and 16% are seen once. The ten largest clonotypes hold approximately 3.5% of the sample.

Trimming at the junction amounts to 3 bases on V and 4 bases on J, and the germline ends lie 9 bases apart. Including the terminal cysteine and phenylalanine, the CDR3 comprises 13 residues. Of all the DNA, just the CDR3 is kept, 39 bases in frame from base 1. This sequence uses TRBV12-3 or TRBV12-4 and TRBJ1-2, with no reliable assignment of the D segment. The sequencing sample was made of PBMCs or a T cell subset sorted from them (not recorded which). The sequence came from a man between 18 and 29 years old who had mild COVID-19 (a few samples of this study predate the infection). The sample titles of this study are shuffled in the database, so cell type and time point are left out; the donor was told from shared clones. The CDR3 sequence is CASSLTVSYGYTF. The nucleotides are TGTGCCAGCAGTTTGACGGTGAGCTATGGCTACACCTTC.